The 20 T cell receptor beta chains listed next were all sequenced from one sample in a study of tumor-infiltrating lymphocytes in primary liver carcinoma. Production of TCR beta cDNA used approximately 0.55 ug total RNA together with a constant-region primer. Three nested multiplex PCR rounds of slightly modified ARM-PCR generated TCR beta libraries. Investigators reported that the first two PCR rounds, at roughly 10 cycles each, used TRBV1-TRBV30 forward primers with a C-beta reverse primer. TCRdb passed the multiplex PCR reads through MiXCR, listing each CDR3 protein once. This repertoire shows about 25,000 distinct CDR3 sequences, more than 70% found once; its top ten account for more than 30%. Starting material for RNA and DNA co-extraction consisted of about 20-30 mg of unsorted bulk tissue. The sequenced material came from liver tumor tissue from sampling region 5. Subset of the sample: tumor region T5, tumor centre. These receptors were obtained from a woman aged 30 to 39 with primary liver carcinoma and hepatitis B virus infection.

In regard to this clonotype: In this CDR3 the conserved last residue, phenylalanine or tryptophan, is missing, so a read error is likely. It is unclear where the CDR3 begins or ends on the DNA, so no DNA is shown, and the CDR3 is as TCRdb lists it. The gene calls are TRBV11-1 and TRBJ2-2; TRBD2 is taken as the D call from the table, unchecked against the DNA. Inclusive of both ends, the CDR3 amounts to 16 amino acids. Germline V gene lookup returns CDR1 SGHAT and CDR2 FQDESV (reference sequence). The CDR3 protein is CASSRVMSGVSGELFS.

Worth noting for this clonotype: One end of the junction is discordant with germline, which a read error may explain. The chain recombines TRBV11-2 with TRBJ2-2; D may be TRBD1 or TRBD2 (5 bases each). The germline gives CDR1 SGHAT, CDR2 FQNNGV. The CDR3 covers 13 residues. CDR3 DNA sequence: TGTGCCAGCAGCTTAGACCCTTCCAGGGAGCTGCTTTTT. The encoded protein is CASSLDPSRELLF. Filled out from reference TRBV11-2 and TRBJ2-2, the complete variable domain reads EAGVAQSPRYKIIEKRQSVAFWCNPISGHATLYWYQQILGQGPKLLIQFQNNGVVDDSQLPKDRFSAERLKGVDSTLKIQPAKLEDSAVYLCASSLDPSRELLFGEGSRLTVL.

As for this clonotype: A much larger clone lies a single base off, so this may be a read error. V and J are TRBV11-2 and TRBJ2-1, with D possibly TRBD2 on 6 matching bases. The CDR3 loop spans 15 amino acids. Germline values: CDR1 SGHAT, CDR2 FQNNGV. CDR3 DNA: TGTGCCAGCAGCTTAGATCCAACGGGGGTCAATGAGCAGTTATTC. The encoded protein is CASSLDPTGVNEQLF.

V and J are TRBV12-3 or TRBV12-4 and TRBJ2-2, with 9 bases aligning to TRBD2. The trim removed 7 bases at V and 10 bases at J, leaving 19 bases unmatched. The CDR3 contains 17 residues. The CDR3 region is CASNPRGAGGPHAELFF. The CDR3 nucleotides read TGTGCCAGCAATCCCCGGGGAGCGGGAGGCCCCCACGCGGAGCTGTTTTTT.

As for this clonotype: One end of the junction fails to match germline, which may point to a read error. The CDR3 region has the DNA TGCGCCAGCAGCTTAGGTCTCTCCCACGACTATGGCTACGCCTTC. This gives the protein CASSLGLSHDYGYAF. The rearrangement joins TRBV12-3 or TRBV12-4 to TRBJ1-2; D uncertain. The CDR3 sequence is 15 residues long.

As for this clonotype: One end of the junction is discordant with germline, which a read error may explain. This chain joins TRBV11-1 and TRBJ2-2; TRBD2 is a possible D gene (6 bases). CDR1 and CDR2 from the germline V gene are SGHAT and FQDESV (reference sequence). The CDR3 length is 16 residues. The CDR3 nucleotides are TGTACCAGCAGCAGGGTTATGGCGGGATTGTCCGGGGAGCTGCTTTTT. It yields the protein CTSSRVMAGLSGELLF.

With respect to this clonotype: Given the absence of the conserved phenylalanine or tryptophan at the CDR3 end, a read error is likely. The J gene is TRBJ2-1, the V gene TRBV11-3; D remains ambiguous. The CDR3 is 13 residues long. Germline V gene sequence: CDR1 SGHNT, CDR2 YENEEA. CDR3 region: CASSLDGNNEQFL. CDR3 nucleotide sequence: TGTGCCAGTAGCTTAGATGGGAACAATGAGCAGTTCCTC.

About this clonotype itself: Here the CDR3 omits its conserved ending phenylalanine or tryptophan, so a read error is the likely source. This sequence joins TRBV28 and TRBJ1-2, with D unresolved. The CDR3 extends over 11 amino acids. CDR1 is MDHEN, CDR2 SYDVKM, per germline. Trimming took 3 bases from V and 9 from J, leaving 8 bases between them. DNA of the CDR3: TGTGCCAGCAGTTTCAAGTTGAGCTACACCGTC. Translated: CASSFKLSYTV.

CDR3 residues: CASSRVMVGVHGELFF. The DNA for the CDR3 is TGTGCCAGCAGCAGGGTTATGGTGGGAGTGCACGGGGAGCTGTTTTTT. The chain links TRBV11-1 to TRBJ2-2; a weak D match, TRBD2 (5 bases). CDR1 is SGHAT and CDR2 is FQDESV in the germline V gene (reference sequence). With 5 bases removed from V and 7 bases from J, the gap between germline ends came to 20 bases. The CDR3 totals 16 residues.

The V call is TRBV28, the J call TRBJ2-7; D possibly corresponds to TRBD1 (6 bases). Trimming took 5 bases from V and 3 from J, leaving 17 bases between them. The CDR3 is 15 amino acids. Germline assignment: CDR1 MDHEN and CDR2 SYDVKM. The CDR3 reads CASSTFVGADYEQYF. In nucleotides, the CDR3 is TGTGCCAGCAGTACCTTCGTGGGGGCCGACTACGAGCAGTACTTC. The variable domain in full, with the rest retrieved from reference TRBV28 and TRBJ2-7, is DVKVTQSSRYLVKRTGEKVFLECVQDMDHENMFWYRQDPGLGLRLIYFSYDVKMKEKGDIPEGYSVSREKKERFSLILESASTNQTSMYLCASSTFVGADYEQYFGPGTRLTVT.

Concerning this clonotype itself: It is likely a read error, because the conserved phenylalanine at the end of the CDR3 is missing. Because the CDR3's place on the DNA is in doubt, the DNA is left out and the CDR3 is given as listed by TCRdb. This sequence joins TRBV4-2 and TRBJ2-7; TRBD1 is taken as the D call from the table, unchecked against the DNA. Germline V gene data show CDR1 as LGHNA and CDR2 as YNFKEQ. The CDR3 contains 18 residues when both ends are counted. CDR3 sequence reads: CASNQEHLGQGGPREQHI.

The J gene is TRBJ2-3, the V gene TRBV10-3; D not resolved. The CDR3 sequence is 13 residues long. In germline, CDR1 is ENHRY, CDR2 SYGVKD. V was shortened by 2 bases and J by 8 bases, with 11 bases between the two germline ends. CDR3 sequence: CAISELYGVTQYF. DNA for the CDR3: TGTGCCATCAGTGAGCTGTATGGGGTTACGCAGTATTTT.

V is TRBV3-1 and J is TRBJ2-6; D unresolved. The CDR3 covers 17 residues. V was cut by 0 bases and J by 0 bases, with 9 bases left in between. In germline, CDR1 is LGHDT, CDR2 YNNKEL (reference sequence). The DNA for the CDR3 is TGTGCCAGCAGCCAAGATGGCGGTTACTCTGGGGCCAACGTCCTGACTTTC. Protein product: CASSQDGGYSGANVLTF. Supplemented by reference TRBV3-1 and TRBJ2-6, the full variable domain reads DTAVSQTPKYLVTQMGNDKSIKCEQNLGHDTMYWYKQDSKKFLKIMFSYNNKELIINETVPNRFSPKSPDKAHLNLHINSLELGDSAVYFCASSQDGGYSGANVLTFGAGSRLTVL.

This clonotype has just one count. The junction departs from the called germline gene at one end, perhaps through a read error. The chain has TRBV6-5 and TRBJ1-2, with 9 bases that match TRBD1. The CDR3 covers 14 residues. Germline CDR1 MNHEY, CDR2 SVGAGI. CDR3 in amino acids: CAGSYKGQGSDYTF. As DNA, the CDR3 is TGTGCCGGCAGTTATAAGGGACAGGGCAGCGACTACACCTTC.

Note on this clonotype: The junction departs from germline at one end; a sequencing error may be responsible. The chain couples TRBV7-9 to TRBJ2-3; 15 bases are a match to TRBD2. Germline V CDR1 and CDR2: SEHNR, FQNEAQ (reference sequence). The CDR3 sequence is 17 residues long. The CDR3 region is CAISPGLAGGLTDTRYF. The CDR3 DNA sequence: TGTGCCATCAGCCCGGGACTAGCGGGAGGCCTCACAGATACGCGATATTTT.

Note on this clonotype: This likely comes from a read error, as the CDR3 has no conserved phenylalanine or tryptophan at its end. The J gene is TRBJ2-1, the V gene TRBV7-9; 10 bases align to TRBD1. Per the germline V gene, CDR1 is SEHNR and CDR2 is FQNEAQ (reference sequence). Germline trimming cut 3 bases from V and 8 bases from J; bases unmatched to any gene: 1. CDR3 length: 13 residues. The CDR3 protein is CASSLDRGDEQFL. The CDR3 nucleotides read TGTGCCAGCAGCTTGGACAGGGGGGATGAGCAGTTCCTC.

The rearrangement links TRBV29-1 to TRBJ1-2; no definite D call. Germline V gene sequence: CDR1 SQVTM, CDR2 ANQGSEA. The CDR3 runs to 14 residues. Trimming cost V 4 bases and J 7 bases, with 19 bases left between them. This chain's CDR3 is CSVARIVNLGGYTF. CDR3 coding DNA: TGCAGCGTTGCTAGGATAGTGAACTTGGGTGGCTACACCTTC.

This clonotype was seen at least ten times. The CDR3 does not close with the conserved phenylalanine or tryptophan, likely indicating a read error. The rearrangement links TRBV4-1 to TRBJ2-3; TRBD2 might be the D (5 bases). The germline gives CDR1 MGHRA, CDR2 YSYEKL. V was shortened by 1 base and J by 4 bases, with 18 bases between the two germline ends. The CDR3 sequence is 17 residues long. The CDR3 here is CASSQVVTTSGADTQYL. For the CDR3, the DNA is TGCGCCAGCAGCCAAGTCGTAACTACCAGCGGCGCAGATACGCAGTATTTG.

Turning to this clonotype: The CDR3 carries no conserved terminal phenylalanine or tryptophan, so it likely arises from a read error. The chain employs TRBV11-1 and TRBJ2-6; D might be TRBD1 or TRBD2, each matching 5 bases. The CDR3 has 13 residues. The germline V gene has CDR1 SGHAT and CDR2 FQDESV (reference sequence). CDR3 amino acids: CGSSPSGANALTI. CDR3 coding DNA: TGTGGCAGTTCACCCTCCGGGGCCAACGCCCTGACTATC.

To note about this clonotype: One end of the junction does not line up with germline, which may come from a read error. The chain employs TRBV11-2 and TRBJ1-3; D unclear. Per germline, CDR1 SGHAT and CDR2 FQNNGV. There are 11 residues in the CDR3. CDR3 sequence: CVSSLRNTIYF. CDR3 DNA sequence: TGTGTCAGCAGCCTGAGAAACACCATATATTTT.